This is a list of T cell receptor beta chains from one sample in a study of blood T cells in healthy people across ages. TCRdb reanalysed the 5' RACE reads using MiXCR and keeps one entry per CDR3 protein. The data hold some 780,000 distinct CDR3 sequences, with 56% observed a single time. Sequencing was performed on blood. These receptors were obtained from a man aged 35 to 55 in good health. CDR3s include the opening cysteine and the closing phenylalanine or tryptophan. A D gene is named only where the DNA matches it firmly. Size is omitted from some rows. Given values are once, few, many or a class for expanded clones.

cdr3_length clone_size d_call j_call v_call cdr3_aa cdr3_nt
14 - TRBD2 TRBJ2-1 TRBV18 CASSPSGSVDEQFF TGTGCCAGCTCACCTAGCGGGAGTGTCGATGAGCAGTTCTTC
19 - TRBD1 TRBJ2-5 TRBV4-3 CASSPSSSRQGAPSETQYF TGCGCCAGCAGCCCCTCCTCCTCTCGGCAGGGGGCACCGTCAGAGACCCAGTACTTC
13 - - TRBJ2-5 TRBV27 CASRQPSSGTQYF TGTGCCAGCAGACAACCGTCGTCGGGAACCCAGTACTTC
15 - TRBD2 TRBJ2-1 TRBV30 CAWSAGLAAANEQFF TGTGCCTGGAGTGCAGGACTAGCGGCTGCGAATGAGCAGTTCTTC
13 few TRBD1 TRBJ2-1 TRBV29-1 CSVASQGAWEQFF TGCAGCGTTGCGTCGCAGGGGGCCTGGGAGCAGTTCTTC
17 - TRBD1 TRBJ2-3 TRBV4-2 CASSQDTGQGFGDTQYF TGTGCCAGCAGCCAAGATACGGGACAGGGCTTTGGAGATACGCAGTATTTT
11 - - TRBJ2-3 TRBV5-1 CASRASGPVYF TGCGCCAGCAGGGCCAGCGGGCCCGTGTATTTT
12 few - TRBJ2-6 TRBV7-9 CASAPGANVLTF TGTGCCAGCGCCCCTGGGGCCAACGTCCTGACTTTC
14 few - TRBJ1-2 TRBV2 CATEGLGGAYGYTF TGTGCCACCGAAGGGCTGGGAGGCGCCTATGGCTACACCTTC
15 - TRBD1 TRBJ2-7 TRBV28 CASRLPGQGAYEQYF TGTGCCAGCAGGTTACCGGGACAGGGCGCCTACGAGCAGTACTTC
15 few - TRBJ1-5 TRBV7-2 CASSLAGGNNQPQHF TGTGCCAGCAGCTTAGCGGGAGGAAACAATCAGCCCCAGCATTTT
17 - TRBD2 TRBJ2-1 TRBV6-6 CASRLRGGDLKRNEQFF TGTGCCAGCAGACTCCGCGGGGGAGACCTTAAGAGGAATGAGCAGTTCTTC
15 few TRBD1 TRBJ2-4 TRBV7-9 CASSALDRVGDIQYF TGTGCCAGCAGCGCTCTAGACAGGGTGGGGGACATTCAGTACTTC
17 - TRBD2 TRBJ2-3 TRBV3-1 CASSRRLAGELTDTQYF TGTGCCAGCAGCCGACGCCTAGCGGGGGAACTCACAGATACGCAGTATTTT
15 - TRBD1 TRBJ1-2 TRBV20-1 CSARDPGGANYGYTF TGCAGTGCTAGAGATCCAGGGGGAGCTAACTATGGCTACACCTTC
14 - TRBD1 TRBJ2-7 TRBV7-9 CASSGDSAAYEQYF TGTGCCAGCAGCGGGGACAGTGCTGCGTACGAGCAGTACTTC
15 - TRBD2 TRBJ2-7 TRBV6-2/TRBV6-3 CASREIAGASYEQYF TGTGCCAGCAGAGAGATAGCGGGAGCATCCTACGAGCAGTACTTC
15 few - TRBJ1-5 TRBV24-1 CATSEAGAYNQPQHF TGTGCCACCAGTGAGGCGGGGGCCTACAATCAGCCCCAGCATTTT
16 - - TRBJ2-2 TRBV20-1 CSARRTGTANTGELFF TGCAGTGCTAGACGCACAGGGACTGCGAACACCGGGGAGCTGTTTTTT
14 - - TRBJ1-4 TRBV7-3 CASSPYSANEKLFF TGTGCCAGCAGCCCATACTCAGCTAATGAAAAACTGTTTTTT
11 - - TRBJ2-5 TRBV7-2 CASSFTAGQYF TGTGCCAGCAGCTTTACAGCCGGGCAGTACTTC
15 - - TRBJ2-3 TRBV7-8 CASSPSGVRADTQYF TGTGCCAGCAGCCCCTCCGGCGTCAGGGCAGATACGCAGTATTTT
16 - TRBD1 TRBJ2-7 TRBV6-2/TRBV6-3 CASSSSGTGGAYEQYF TGTGCCAGCAGTTCGTCCGGGACAGGGGGTGCCTACGAGCAGTACTTC
15 - - TRBJ2-3 TRBV12-3/TRBV12-4 CASRTGPRGPDTQYF TGTGCCAGCAGAACGGGACCACGGGGCCCAGATACGCAGTATTTT
14 - - TRBJ2-7 TRBV29-1 CSVAALRPQVEQYF TGCAGCGTCGCAGCGTTACGGCCCCAGGTCGAGCAGTACTTC
15 - - TRBJ1-6 TRBV12-3/TRBV12-4 CASRPNRVPNSPLHF TGTGCCAGCAGACCGAACAGGGTCCCTAATTCACCCCTCCACTTT
17 - - TRBJ2-3 TRBV13 CASSFIFRGGGFDTQYF TGTGCCAGCAGCTTTATCTTTCGAGGCGGGGGCTTCGATACGCAGTATTTT
15 - TRBD1 TRBJ2-3 TRBV6-5 CASRPTGAVTDTQYF TGTGCCAGCAGACCGACAGGGGCGGTCACAGATACGCAGTATTTT
15 - - TRBJ1-1 TRBV5-1 CASSKFLGVNTEAFF TGCGCCAGCAGTAAGTTCCTCGGGGTGAACACTGAAGCTTTCTTT
14 - - TRBJ1-2 TRBV28 CASSLTPRQDGYTF TGTGCCAGCAGTTTAACCCCTCGACAGGATGGCTACACCTTC
14 once - TRBJ2-1 TRBV28 CASILGGMGNEQFF TGTGCCAGCATCCTGGGGGGCATGGGGAATGAGCAGTTCTTC
15 few TRBD1 TRBJ1-2 TRBV7-2 CASRDRANSNYGYTF TGTGCCAGCAGGGACAGGGCTAACTCTAACTATGGCTACACCTTC
13 - TRBD2 TRBJ2-4 TRBV10-3 CAIRASGENIQYF TGTGCCATCAGGGCTAGCGGGGAAAACATTCAGTACTTC
19 once TRBD2 TRBJ2-1 TRBV11-1 CASSLNGRANLITYNEQFF TGTGCCAGCAGCTTAAACGGGAGGGCCAATCTCATCACCTACAATGAGCAGTTCTTC
12 few - TRBJ2-1 TRBV5-1 CASSLALNEQFF TGCGCCAGCAGCTTGGCGCTTAATGAGCAGTTCTTC
11 - - TRBJ2-3 TRBV28 CASISECTQYF TGTGCCAGCATCTCAGAGTGTACGCAGTATTTT
12 - - TRBJ1-2 TRBV12-5 CASGFTGYGYTF TGTGCTAGTGGTTTTACCGGCTATGGCTACACCTTC
16 few TRBD2 TRBJ2-3 TRBV28 CASTTSGRAAPDTQYF TGTGCCAGCACAACTAGCGGGAGGGCCGCGCCAGATACGCAGTATTTT
15 - TRBD1 TRBJ2-7 TRBV14 CASSATGTGNYEQYF TGTGCCAGCAGCGCGACCGGGACAGGGAACTACGAGCAGTACTTC
14 - - TRBJ2-1 TRBV5-1 CASGGRGSYNEQFF TGCGCCAGCGGGGGCCGGGGATCCTACAATGAGCAGTTCTTC
14 - - TRBJ2-3 TRBV5-1 CATRAAIPTDTQYF TGCGCCACTCGGGCAGCCATACCCACAGATACGCAGTATTTT
17 - - TRBJ2-1 TRBV20-1 CSARDPERTIPYNEQFF TGCAGTGCTAGAGATCCCGAGCGGACCATCCCCTACAATGAGCAGTTCTTC
15 - TRBD2 TRBJ2-1 TRBV20-1 CSARDAASGSREQFF TGCAGTGCTAGAGATGCGGCTAGCGGGAGTCGTGAGCAGTTCTTC
14 - - TRBJ2-7 TRBV20-1 CSASRGAFNYEQYF TGCAGTGCTAGTCGGGGGGCGTTTAATTACGAGCAGTACTTC
15 - TRBD2 TRBJ2-7 TRBV28 CASSPRSSGRNEQYF TGTGCCAGCAGTCCCCGTTCTAGCGGGAGGAACGAGCAGTACTTC
19 - TRBD1 TRBJ2-6 TRBV6-1 CASSTGTGGPPAGANVLTF TGTGCCAGCAGTACCGGGACAGGGGGCCCTCCTGCTGGGGCCAACGTCCTGACTTTC
17 - - TRBJ2-7 TRBV7-2 CASSFSTFQDRSYEQYF TGTGCCAGCAGCTTTTCCACGTTCCAGGACAGATCCTACGAGCAGTACTTC
16 few - TRBJ2-5 TRBV28 CASRDPGLRYQETQYF TGTGCCAGCAGAGATCCCGGACTGAGATACCAAGAGACCCAGTACTTC
16 - TRBD2 TRBJ2-1 TRBV20-1 CSATSGRRSSYNEQFF TGCAGTGCTACGAGCGGGAGGCGAAGCTCCTACAATGAGCAGTTCTTC
15 - - TRBJ1-1 TRBV12-3/TRBV12-4 CASSLRGGANTEAFF TGTGCCAGCAGTTTAAGAGGGGGGGCAAACACTGAAGCTTTCTTT
15 once - TRBJ2-3 TRBV5-8 CASSQQGRNTDTQYF TGTGCCAGCAGCCAACAGGGACGGAACACAGATACGCAGTATTTT
17 - TRBD2 TRBJ2-3 TRBV29-1 CSVEPLRAGEGADTQYF TGCAGCGTTGAGCCGCTTAGGGCGGGAGAAGGAGCAGATACGCAGTATTTT
14 - TRBD1 TRBJ2-1 TRBV20-1 CSARTRQGLYEQFF TGCAGTGCTAGAACGAGACAGGGGTTGTATGAGCAGTTCTTC
13 - - TRBJ1-2 TRBV20-1 CSAWRGEHYGYTF TGCAGTGCCTGGAGGGGGGAGCACTATGGCTACACCTTC
16 - - TRBJ2-5 TRBV28 CASSLGLIRGTETQYF TGTGCCAGCAGCTTGGGGCTAATACGGGGGACAGAGACCCAGTACTTC
20 - - TRBJ2-6 TRBV12-3/TRBV12-4 CASSGLALGERAPGANVLTF TGTGCCAGCAGTGGCCTAGCCCTGGGGGAAAGGGCCCCTGGGGCCAACGTCCTGACTTTC
15 few TRBD1 TRBJ1-4 TRBV11-3 CASSSGTESDEKLFF TGTGCCAGCAGCTCGGGGACAGAAAGCGACGAAAAACTGTTTTTT
15 - - TRBJ1-1 TRBV18 CASSPEAGPGAEAFF TGTGCCAGCTCACCAGAGGCGGGCCCAGGGGCTGAAGCTTTCTTT
13 - TRBD1 TRBJ1-2 TRBV20-1 CSARKQGAYGYTF TGCAGTGCTAGGAAACAGGGGGCTTACGGCTACACCTTC
13 - - TRBJ2-1 TRBV12-3/TRBV12-4 CASTSDSYNEQFF TGTGCCAGCACATCGGACAGTTACAATGAGCAGTTCTTC